The next 3 T cell receptor beta chains were all read from a single sample in a study of T-cell reconstitution after alpha-beta-depleted transplantation in children. Unique molecular identifiers were used in preparing the TCRbeta library. TCRdb reanalysed the PCR reads using MiXCR and keeps one entry per CDR3 protein. The sample lists over 300,000 distinct CDR3 sequences, 10% to 13% occurring once. The sequencing used PBMCs from the stem cell graft donor, collected from the stem cell graft. The receptor source for this set is a human donor who donated a stem cell graft to a child with acute lymphoblastic leukemia.

This clonotype was counted ten times or more. The chain carries TRBV27 and TRBJ2-3, with no clear D. V gave up 6 bases and J gave up 1 base, with 8 bases separating them. Germline V gene lookup returns CDR1 MNHEY and CDR2 SMNVEV (reference sequence). This CDR3 region has 13 residues. The CDR3 is CASRLRGTDTQYF. Written as DNA, the CDR3 is TGTGCCAGCAGACTTAGGGGCACAGATACGCAGTATTTT.

This clonotype showed up just a few times. This sequence joins TRBV7-9 and TRBJ1-5; D possibly corresponds to TRBD1 (5 bases). The CDR3 consists of 16 residues. Trimming cost V 1 base and J 0 bases, with 10 bases left between them. CDR1 and CDR2 (germline): SEHNR, FQNEAQ (reference sequence). CDR3 DNA: TGTGCCAGCAGCTTAGGGCAGGGCATTAGCAATCAGCCCCAGCATTTT. Its protein is CASSLGQGISNQPQHF.

The sample holds a few counts of this clonotype. This rearrangement joins TRBV25-1 to TRBJ2-3; D unresolved. V lost 4 bases to trimming and J lost 0 bases, with 11 bases between them. Per germline, CDR1 MGHDK and CDR2 SYGVNS. This CDR3 contains 15 residues. In DNA, the CDR3 is TGTGCCAGCAGTGCCTATCGGGCGAGCACAGATACGCAGTATTTT. Protein product: CASSAYRASTDTQYF.